The present T cell receptor beta chain was sequenced within a study of cytomegalovirus exposure and HLA in healthy donors. Regarding the study as a whole: TCR beta V- and J-gene trimming was later associated with a missense DCLRE1C variant. In a later analysis, TCR association rates varied by HLA locus: DRB1 most, HLA-C fewest.

PCR involved 60 Vbeta and 13 Jbeta primers. Sequenced by immunoSEQ multiplex PCR; TCRdb stores in-frame clones only, minus some. The sample lists about 170,000 clones, 62% occurring once. Germline V gene data show CDR1 as ENHRY and CDR2 as SYGVKD. The CDR3 covers 14 residues. Trimming removed 6 bases at V and 0 bases at J, with 8 bases between. This clone was counted only a few times. Its specificity is not known. Sequencing was performed on PBMCs. This sequence was found in a man aged 35-49 years in good health and CMV-seronegative. The rearrangement joins TRBV10-3 to TRBJ2-2, with D uncertain. Written as DNA, the CDR3 is TGTGCCATCAGGAAAGCTGCGAACACCGGGGAGCTGTTTTTT. Its translation is CAIRKAANTGELFF.